The 3 T cell receptor beta chains given below trace back to one sample, sequenced in a study of blood T cells in healthy people across ages. A J-beta primer mix and a sample-barcoded 5' primer were used in a second PCR of about 7 to 12 cycles. TCRdb itself ran the 5' RACE reads through MiXCR, one entry per CDR3 protein. The table includes over 1,500,000 distinct CDR3 sequences, 30% to 40% detected once. The sample consisted of blood. All receptors come from a human donor in good health.

Ten or more counts support this clonotype. The CDR3 coding sequence is TGTGCCAGCAGTGCCCTAGCGAATGAGCAGTTCTTC. Amino acid sequence: CASSALANEQFF. The chain carries TRBV2 and TRBJ2-1; perhaps TRBD2 as D (6 bases). The CDR3 extends over 12 amino acids. Germline V gives CDR1 SNHLY, CDR2 FYNNEI. V was trimmed by 4 bases and J by 7 bases, leaving 8 bases between them. The whole variable domain, filled in from reference TRBV2 and TRBJ2-1, reads EPEVTQTPSHQVTQMGQEVILRCVPISNHLYFYWYRQILGQKVEFLVSFYNNEISEKSEIFDDQFSVERPDGSNFTLKIRSTKLEDSAMYFCASSALANEQFFGPGTRLTVL.

V is TRBV3-1 and J is TRBJ2-1, with D perhaps TRBD2 (6 bases). The germline V gene encodes CDR1 LGHDT and CDR2 YNNKEL (reference sequence). The CDR3 totals 16 residues. The V and J ends lost 4 bases and 7 bases respectively, with 20 bases between them. The CDR3 DNA reads TGTGCCAGCAGCCCCATCTACGCGGGGCCGGGGAATGAGCAGTTCTTC. It is translated as CASSPIYAGPGNEQFF.

This clonotype has just a few counts. One end of the junction fails to match germline, which may point to a read error. The chain is built from TRBV15 and TRBJ1-6; D remains ambiguous. Germline CDR1 and CDR2: LNHNV and YYDKDF (reference sequence). The CDR3 loop spans 17 amino acids. The CDR3: CATSRGAARPSNLPLHF. For the CDR3, the DNA is TGTGCCACCAGCAGAGGGGCGGCCAGGCCTTCTAATTTACCCCTCCACTTT.